One sample yielded the 31 T cell receptor beta chains listed below, sequenced in a study of prognosis after radiotherapy for stage I lung cancer. Using two-round multiplex PCR, the authors amplified TCR beta CDR3 from genomic DNA. Primers (each specific to one TRBV or TRBJ gene) were used in first-round PCR. Using its own MiXCR run on the multiplex PCR reads, TCRdb lists one record per CDR3 protein. The sample records over 8,500 distinct CDR3 sequences, 62% being singletons. This sample comprised PBMCs, obtained before or after stereotactic body radiation therapy (not recorded which). The receptors were sampled from a donor aged 50 or older with non-small cell lung cancer.

The V gene is TRBV13, the J gene TRBJ2-3; 9 positions agree with TRBD2. The CDR3 consists of 17 residues. CDR1 and CDR2 (germline): PRHDT, FYEKMQ (reference sequence). Trimming cost V 2 bases and J 0 bases; bases outside gene matches: 6. The CDR3 coding sequence is TGTGCCAGCAGCTTAACGGCGGGAGGGCCCAGCACAGATACGCAGTATTTT. Protein sequence: CASSLTAGGPSTDTQYF. The full variable domain, with the rest looked up from reference TRBV13 and TRBJ2-3, is AAGVIQSPRHLIKEKRETATLKCYPIPRHDTVYWYQQGPGQDPQFLISFYEKMQSDKGSIPDRFSAQQFSDYHSELNMSSLELGDSALYFCASSLTAGGPSTDTQYFGPGTRLTVL.

With regard to this clonotype: Given a far larger clone just one base away, this is likely a sequencing read error. This sequence joins TRBV7-9 and TRBJ2-7; TRBD2 aligns across 10 bases. Looked up from germline, CDR1 is SEHNR and CDR2 is FQNEAQ (reference sequence). J gave up 0 bases and V 1 base, and 6 bases lay outside the gene matches. The CDR3 runs 17 residues. Here the CDR3 DNA reads TGTGCCAGCAGCTTAGTTTGTGAGCGGGAGGGCTCCTACGAGCAGTACTTC. This codes for CASSLVCEREGSYEQYF.

The chain couples TRBV20-1 to TRBJ2-5; 12 bases are a match to TRBD2. The CDR3 contains 15 residues. CDR1 and CDR2 from the germline V gene are DFQATT and SNEGSKA (reference sequence). Germline trimming cut 7 bases from V and 5 bases from J; bases unmatched to any gene: 11. The CDR3 loop reads CSGALTSGSPETQYF. In DNA form, the CDR3 reads TGCAGTGGGGCCCTGACTAGCGGGAGTCCGGAGACCCAGTACTTC.

The V gene is TRBV20-1, the J gene TRBJ1-6; perhaps TRBD1 as D (5 bases). The CDR3 covers 14 residues. V was shortened by 3 bases and J by 4 bases, with 10 bases between the two germline ends. Germline V gene lookup returns CDR1 DFQATT and CDR2 SNEGSKA (reference sequence). In DNA form, the CDR3 reads TGCAGTGCTAGGATTGACAGTTATAATTCACCCCTCCACTTT. The encoded protein is CSARIDSYNSPLHF.

This clonotype showed up just a few times. Only one base separates this from a far larger clonotype, so it likely reflects a read error. This chain connects TRBV6-2 or TRBV6-3 to TRBJ1-2; D is perhaps TRBD1 (5 bases). V was pared by 7 bases and J by 4 bases, with 19 bases between. CDR1 and CDR2 (germline): MNHEY, SVGEGT. The CDR3 extends over 15 amino acids. The DNA for the CDR3 is TGTGCCAGCATCCGCCGGGGGGGGACTTTCTATGGCTACACCTTC. Translated: CASIRRGGTFYGYTF.

CDR3 protein: CASSLRGTSSGANVLTF. CDR3 DNA: TGTGCCAGCAGCTTACGTGGGACATCCTCTGGGGCCAACGTCCTGACTTTC. V usage is TRBV11-2 and J usage is TRBJ2-6; D is possibly TRBD1 (6 bases). The germline V gene has CDR1 SGHAT and CDR2 FQNNGV. Between the trimmed V and J ends, which lost 2 bases and 0 bases, there was a span of 11 bases. CDR3 length: 17 amino acids.

In its sample, this clonotype is medium-sized. J is TRBJ2-1 and V is TRBV20-1; D unresolved. V lost 3 bases to trimming and J lost 7 bases, with 16 bases between them. Germline CDR1 is DFQATT and CDR2 is SNEGSKA (reference sequence). This CDR3 has 14 amino acids. The CDR3 loop reads CSARRPLFHNEQFF. DNA of the CDR3: TGCAGTGCTAGGAGACCGCTATTCCATAATGAGCAGTTCTTC.

The rearrangement links TRBV12-3 or TRBV12-4 to TRBJ1-2; no firm D call. This CDR3 spans 13 amino acids. The V end lost 3 bases, the J end lost 7 bases, and 12 bases lay between the germline ends. CDR3 coding DNA: TGTGCCAGCAGTTTCAGTTCCAGGTCTGGCTACACCTTC. This sequence encodes CASSFSSRSGYTF.

This clonotype counts as medium-sized. This sequence joins TRBV20-1 and TRBJ1-1; D is undetermined. The germline gives CDR1 DFQATT, CDR2 SNEGSKA (reference sequence). The CDR3 contains 14 residues. Trimming pared 1 base from V and 4 bases from J, leaving 13 bases between. The CDR3 bases are TGCAGTGCTAGAGCTGGCACGTGGGGCACTGAAGCTTTCTTT. It is translated as CSARAGTWGTEAFF.

The sample holds a few counts of this clonotype. The chain has TRBV30 and TRBJ2-1; D uncertain. Germline V gene data show CDR1 as GTSNPN and CDR2 as SVGIG (reference sequence). V was shortened by 4 bases and J by 3 bases, with 13 bases between the two germline ends. The CDR3 loop spans 14 amino acids. In DNA form, the CDR3 reads TGTGCCTGGACGGCCAGGATTGACTACAATGAGCAGTTCTTC. This translates into CAWTARIDYNEQFF.

This clonotype qualifies as medium-sized (0.01 to 0.1%). The J gene is TRBJ1-2, the V gene TRBV7-2, with D possibly being TRBD1 (5 bases). Germline CDR1 SGHTA, CDR2 FQGNSA. Deletions cut 5 bases from V and 3 bases from J, with 13 bases between. The CDR3 runs to 14 residues. The CDR3 protein is CASSPQTDYYGYTF. The CDR3 DNA sequence: TGTGCCAGCAGCCCGCAGACAGATTACTATGGCTACACCTTC.

By share, this clonotype counts as medium-sized. V gene TRBV18 combines with J gene TRBJ1-5; D uncertain. CDR1 and CDR2 from the germline V gene are KGHSH and LQKENI. The CDR3 consists of 13 residues. The V end lost 6 bases, the J end lost 5 bases, and 11 bases lay between the germline ends. The CDR3 spells CASSDGTHQPQHF. The CDR3 DNA is TGTGCCAGCTCGGACGGAACCCATCAGCCCCAGCATTTT.

The chain joins TRBV20-1 to TRBJ1-2, with a weak D call TRBD1 (5 bases). This CDR3 is 14 amino acids long. Germline V gene sequence: CDR1 DFQATT, CDR2 SNEGSKA (reference sequence). The V end was cut by 0 bases, the J end by 7 bases, with 15 bases between. Here the CDR3 DNA reads TGCAGTGCTAGAGAAGAGGGGATCGATCCTGGCTACACCTTC. Translated, it gives CSAREEGIDPGYTF.

The V and J genes are TRBV2 and TRBJ2-7; D unresolved. Trimming cost V 4 bases and J 2 bases, with 3 bases left between them. This CDR3 has 11 residues. The V gene's germline CDR1 is SNHLY and CDR2 FYNNEI. The CDR3 region has the DNA TGTGCCAGCAGTGCTGCCTACGAGCAGTACTTC. This codes for CASSAAYEQYF.

This clonotype came up once. The chain recombines TRBV12-3 or TRBV12-4 with TRBJ1-2, with unresolved D. V lost 1 base to trimming and J lost 4 bases, with 10 bases between them. The CDR3 sequence is 14 residues long. The CDR3 DNA follows: TGTGCCAGCAGTTTAGGGAATCCCATCTATGGCTACACCTTC. It codes for CASSLGNPIYGYTF.

By frequency in the sample, this clonotype is medium-sized. This chain uses TRBV20-1 with TRBJ2-3; D call uncertain. CDR3 length equals 14 residues. The germline V and J ends were trimmed by 4 bases and 3 bases, with 14 bases remaining between them. Germline lookup yields CDR1 DFQATT and CDR2 SNEGSKA (reference sequence). In DNA form, the CDR3 reads TGCAGTGCTACGACTGAAGATCGAACAGATACGCAGTATTTT. Translated: CSATTEDRTDTQYF.

This clonotype was picked up many times. The V and J genes are TRBV7-6 and TRBJ2-4; 14 bases line up with TRBD2. Looked up from germline, CDR1 is SGHVS and CDR2 is FNYEAQ. The CDR3 covers 18 residues. The junction had 7 bases not matched to a gene; V was cut back by 5 bases and J by 1 base. CDR3 coding DNA: TGTGCCAGCAGCGCCGGGACTAGCGGGAGTCGGGCCAAAAACATTCAGTACTTC. Translating it yields CASSAGTSGSRAKNIQYF.

This clonotype was counted ten times or more. A clone one base away is much larger, so this may be a read error. The chain carries TRBV25-1 and TRBJ2-2, with 8 bases that match TRBD2. The CDR3 contains 17 residues. The germline gives CDR1 MGHDK, CDR2 SYGVNS. CDR3 sequence: CAISERRREAVTGELFF. CDR3 coding DNA: TGTGCCATCAGTGAACGTAGGCGGGAGGCCGTCACCGGGGAGCTGTTTTTT.

The V and J genes are TRBV2 and TRBJ2-7; TRBD1 matches at 8 bases. The CDR3 is made up of 14 amino acids. J gave up 2 bases and V 10 bases, and 10 bases lay outside the gene matches. CDR1 is SNHLY, CDR2 FYNNEI, per germline. The CDR3 DNA reads TGTGCCACCATCCGACAGGGGCTAGCCTACGAGCAGTACTTC. It encodes CATIRQGLAYEQYF.

CDR3 residues: CASSYFDGNSPLHF. CDR3 nucleotides: TGTGCCAGCAGTTACTTCGACGGTAATTCACCCCTCCACTTT. The chain carries TRBV6-5 and TRBJ1-6; no clear D. V lost 1 base, J lost 6 bases, and 7 bases lay in between. This CDR3 has 14 amino acids. Germline V gene sequence: CDR1 MNHEY, CDR2 SVGAGI.

This clonotype ranks as medium-sized. The chain uses TRBV19 and TRBJ2-1; 10 positions agree with TRBD1. Trimming removed 5 bases from V and 6 bases from J; junction bases left unmatched: 4. Per germline, CDR1 LNHDA and CDR2 SQIVND (reference sequence). The length of the CDR3 is 14 residues. CDR3 in DNA: TGTGCCAGTAGTGGGACAGGGGTTTTCAATGAGCAGTTCTTC. Protein sequence: CASSGTGVFNEQFF.

This clonotype was recorded only once. The DNA is left out, because the CDR3 cannot be placed on it with certainty; the CDR3 is given as TCRdb lists it. The CDR3 loop is CASSKEFRSYNEQFFGPGELFF. V gene TRBV12-3 or TRBV12-4 combines with J gene TRBJ2-2; the listed D gene, TRBD2, was not tested against the DNA. The CDR3 has 22 amino acids, counting both end residues.

The rearrangement uses TRBV9 and TRBJ2-1; 9 positions agree with TRBD2. This CDR3 has 15 amino acids. Trimming removed 2 bases from V and 4 bases from J; junction bases left unmatched: 4. CDR1 and CDR2 (germline): SGDLS, YYNGEE. The CDR3 nucleotides are TGTGCCAGCAGCGTTTTAGCGGGAGTGTACAATGAGCAGTTCTTC. The encoded protein is CASSVLAGVYNEQFF.

By share, this clonotype counts as medium-sized. The rearrangement uses TRBV11-3 and TRBJ2-1; either TRBD1 or TRBD2 may supply D (6 bases each). V lost 1 base to trimming and J lost 7 bases, with 8 bases between them. This CDR3 comprises 13 residues. Germline CDR1 and CDR2: SGHNT and YENEEA. This chain's CDR3 is CASSLGGANEQFF. The CDR3 bases are TGTGCCAGCAGCTTAGGGGGGGCAAATGAGCAGTTCTTC.

In regard to this clonotype: This likely stems from a read error, as it lies one base from a far larger clone. This chain joins TRBV6-1 and TRBJ2-1, with D tentatively TRBD1 (6 bases). This CDR3 spans 15 amino acids. In germline, CDR1 is MNHNS, CDR2 SASEGT. The CDR3 sequence is CASSRGIASYNEQLF. The CDR3, as DNA: TGTGCCAGCAGTAGGGGGATAGCTTCCTACAATGAGCAGTTATTC.

This clonotype was counted many times. The chain employs TRBV18 and TRBJ2-5; 7 positions agree with TRBD2. This CDR3 has 15 residues. Trimming cost V 1 base and J 2 bases; bases outside gene matches: 4. Germline V gene sequence: CDR1 KGHSH, CDR2 LQKENI. CDR3 bases: TGTGCCAGCTCACCACAGGGAGGGACGCAAGAGACCCAGTACTTC. Protein product: CASSPQGGTQETQYF.

Within the sample, this clonotype is large. V usage is TRBV6-5 and J usage is TRBJ1-6, with a possible D match to TRBD1 (6 bases). V was pared by 10 bases and J by 11 bases, with 21 bases between. CDR1 MNHEY and CDR2 SVGAGI come from the germline V gene. CDR3 length: 14 residues. CDR3 sequence reads: CAIRTVGGIAPLHF. For the CDR3, the DNA is TGTGCCATTCGGACAGTCGGGGGGATAGCACCCCTCCACTTT.

This clonotype is deemed medium-sized. The rearrangement links TRBV7-2 to TRBJ2-6; no definite D call. Germline-derived CDR1 and CDR2 are SGHTA and FQGNSA. Trimming took off 8 bases at V and 3 bases at J, with 11 bases between the two ends. CDR3 size: 14 residues. The CDR3 spells CASLRAFGANVLTF. CDR3 in DNA: TGTGCCAGCCTTAGGGCTTTTGGGGCCAACGTCCTGACTTTC.

The chain has TRBV6-2 or TRBV6-3 and TRBJ1-2; D unresolved. The CDR3 runs to 15 residues. V was clipped by 5 bases and J by 0 bases, with 13 bases between them. Germline assignment: CDR1 MNHEY and CDR2 SVGEGT. This CDR3 is CASSECTVSNYGYTF. CDR3 nucleotide sequence: TGTGCCAGCAGTGAATGTACGGTCTCTAACTATGGCTACACCTTC.

By share, this clonotype counts as medium-sized (0.01 to 0.1%). The chain couples TRBV20-1 to TRBJ2-5; 8 bases align to TRBD2. This CDR3 region has 13 residues. Germline V gives CDR1 DFQATT, CDR2 SNEGSKA (reference sequence). Trimming removed 5 bases from V and 7 bases from J; junction bases left unmatched: 9. In nucleotides, the CDR3 is TGCAGTGCTCCCACCCGGGGGGGCAGGACCCAGTACTTC. Translation gives CSAPTRGGRTQYF.

Only one count was recorded for this clonotype. The chain uses TRBV6-1 and TRBJ1-6, with 7 bases identical to TRBD1. The CDR3 runs to 16 residues. Germline-derived CDR1 and CDR2 are MNHNS and SASEGT. With V trimmed by 4 bases and J by 10 bases, 13 bases remained unmatched. The CDR3 region has the DNA TGTGCCAGCAGTGGCCCCCAGGGGGGCCTAGGGTCACCCCTCCACTTT. It specifies CASSGPQGGLGSPLHF.